The 32 T cell receptor beta chains reported below all come from one sample, sequenced in a study of Ad26.COV2.S vaccination and SARS-CoV-2 variants. Treatment specified: roughly 20 received Ad26.COV2.S at low or high dose, single or two shots; 5 received placebo; per-sample allocation not given. The study sampled participants on day 63 after the first vaccine or placebo injection. This table comes from immunoSEQ multiplex PCR, and its TCRdb copy is limited to in-frame clones, with some not included. The sample has approximately 410,000 clones, around nine tenths seen once; the top ten hold around 3.6%. The source material was peripheral blood, sampled in a trial of Ad26.COV2.S vaccine versus placebo. All receptors come from a person between 18 and 65 years old who received the Ad26.COV2.S COVID-19 vaccine or a placebo.

The count of this clone is one. J is TRBJ2-7 and V is TRBV30; a weak D match, TRBD1 (6 bases). This CDR3 has 12 amino acids. Germline V gene lookup returns CDR1 GTSNPN and CDR2 SVGIG (reference sequence). V was clipped by 1 base and J by 3 bases, with 7 bases between them. The CDR3 is CAWSGTDYEQYF. CDR3 in DNA: TGTGCCTGGAGTGGGACAGACTACGAGCAGTACTTC.

Worth noting for this clone: A junction boundary mismatches the germline segment, possibly from a read error. V and J are TRBV7-7 and TRBJ2-1, with 12 bases lining up with TRBD2. Germline V gives CDR1 SSHAT, CDR2 FNYEAQ (reference sequence). CDR3 length equals 14 residues. The CDR3 bases are TGTGCTAGCAGCCCACTAGCGGGGGGCAATGAGCAGTTCTTC. Translated: CASSPLAGGNEQFF.

The rearrangement links TRBV7-9 to TRBJ2-5, with 12 nucleotides matching TRBD2. The CDR3 runs 18 residues. V shed 3 bases and J 2 bases; nucleotides not matched to a gene: 10. Germline loops: CDR1 SEHNR, CDR2 FQNEAQ (reference sequence). This chain's CDR3 is CASSFSLAGGPKQETQYF. The DNA for the CDR3 is TGTGCCAGCAGCTTCTCCCTAGCGGGGGGGCCAAAGCAAGAGACCCAGTACTTC.

The chain employs TRBV4-2 and TRBJ2-2; TRBD1 aligns across 9 bases. Germline CDR1 reads LGHNA; CDR2 reads YNFKEQ. CDR3 length: 16 residues. Trimming cost V 4 bases and J 4 bases; bases outside gene matches: 7. In DNA form, the CDR3 reads TGTGCCAGCAGCCCAACAGGGGGCGTGGGCACCGGGGAGCTGTTTTTT. Protein: CASSPTGGVGTGELFF.

V usage is TRBV7-9 and J usage is TRBJ1-5; D is unclear. Germline V CDR1 and CDR2: SEHNR, FQNEAQ (reference sequence). V gave up 2 bases and J gave up 7 bases, with 6 bases separating them. The CDR3 is 12 residues long. The CDR3 DNA is TGTGCCAGCAGCTTATGGGAGCAGCCCCAGCATTTT. Translated: CASSLWEQPQHF.

The chain's CDR3 is CASSQDGGGVPGELFF. CDR3 sequence (DNA): TGTGCCAGCAGCCAAGATGGCGGGGGGGTTCCCGGGGAGCTGTTTTTT. This chain uses TRBV4-2 with TRBJ2-2; 9 positions match TRBD2. Germline V gene lookup returns CDR1 LGHNA and CDR2 YNFKEQ. This CDR3 is 16 amino acids long. V lost 0 bases to trimming and J lost 6 bases; unmatched junction nucleotides: 5.

The chain couples TRBV11-1 to TRBJ1-1; D perhaps matches TRBD1 (5 bases). The CDR3 has 15 residues. Germline loops: CDR1 SGHAT, CDR2 FQDESV (reference sequence). The V gene lost 5 bases and the J gene lost 1 base, with 14 bases spanning the gap. In DNA, the CDR3 is TGTGCCAGCAGCCTGGAAGGGGTCGGGAACACTGAAGCTTTCTTT. Amino acids: CASSLEGVGNTEAFF. The full variable domain, rest sourced from reference TRBV11-1 and TRBJ1-1, is EAEVAQSPRYKITEKSQAVAFWCDPISGHATLYWYRQILGQGPELLVQFQDESVVDDSQLPKDRFSAERLKGVDSTLKIQPAELGDSAMYLCASSLEGVGNTEAFFGQGTRLTVV.

The chain is built from TRBV6-1 and TRBJ1-1, with a weak D call TRBD1 (5 bases). V gave up 0 bases and J gave up 5 bases, with 13 bases separating them. Germline V gene lookup returns CDR1 MNHNS and CDR2 SASEGT. The CDR3 covers 15 residues. DNA for the CDR3: TGTGCCAGCAGTGAAGCTAGGGGAATAAAAACTGAAGCTTTCTTT. It encodes CASSEARGIKTEAFF.

The V call is TRBV5-1, the J call TRBJ2-7, with D maybe TRBD1 (6 bases). The CDR3 loop spans 14 amino acids. Trimming stripped 7 bases from V and 2 bases from J, with 16 bases between. Germline CDR1 SGHRS, CDR2 YFSETQ. Here the CDR3 reads CASGHGGATYEQYF. The CDR3 DNA follows: TGCGCCAGCGGGCATGGGGGCGCAACCTACGAGCAGTACTTC. Supplemented by reference TRBV5-1 and TRBJ2-7, the full variable domain reads KAGVTQTPRYLIKTRGQQVTLSCSPISGHRSVSWYQQTPGQGLQFLFEYFSETQRNKGNFPGRFSGRQFSNSRSEMNVSTLELGDSALYLCASGHGGATYEQYFGPGTRLTVT.

The J gene is TRBJ2-3, the V gene TRBV19; D is ambiguous. From germline, CDR1 is LNHDA and CDR2 SQIVND (reference sequence). CDR3 length equals 18 residues. The V end was cut by 6 bases, the J end by 0 bases, with 22 bases between. The CDR3 spells CASSPAFPRGSSTDTQYF. CDR3 nucleotides: TGTGCCAGTAGCCCCGCCTTCCCCAGAGGATCTAGCACAGATACGCAGTATTTT.

This rearrangement joins TRBV3-1 (or the pseudogene TRBV3-2) to TRBJ2-7; 8 bases match TRBD1. The CDR3 extends over 17 amino acids. The V and J ends lost 0 bases and 2 bases, in that order; junction bases with no gene match: 9. CDR1 is LGHDT, CDR2 YNNKEL, per germline (reference sequence). CDR3 sequence reads: CASSQDPGQGSAYEQYF. The CDR3 nucleotides read TGTGCCAGCAGCCAAGATCCCGGACAGGGTTCCGCCTACGAGCAGTACTTC.

The chain employs TRBV27 and TRBJ1-5, with D unclear. There are 15 residues in the CDR3. Germline values: CDR1 MNHEY, CDR2 SMNVEV (reference sequence). Trimming cost V 6 bases and J 2 bases, with 14 bases left between them. The CDR3 bases are TGTGCCAGCAGCCTCGGGGTTTCGGGCAATCAGCCCCAGCATTTT. Protein product: CASSLGVSGNQPQHF.

This clone has just one count. For the CDR3, the DNA is TGTGCCAGCAGTTCCGGGTGGACAGATACGCAGTATTTT. Residues: CASSSGWTDTQYF. This chain connects TRBV2 to TRBJ2-3; D unclear. Germline V gene data show CDR1 as SNHLY and CDR2 as FYNNEI. V was shortened by 5 bases and J by 3 bases, with 9 bases between the two germline ends. CDR3 length: 13 residues.

This chain uses TRBV6-4 with TRBJ2-2, with 7 bases matching TRBD2. Germline lookup yields CDR1 MRHNA and CDR2 SNTAGT. This CDR3 comprises 15 residues. V lost 6 bases to trimming and J lost 2 bases; unmatched junction nucleotides: 6. CDR3 bases: TGTGCCAGCAGCCCCCAGCGGGGAAACACCGGGGAGCTGTTTTTT. This gives the protein CASSPQRGNTGELFF.

The chain carries TRBV18 and TRBJ2-6; D is perhaps TRBD2 (6 bases). The germline CDR1 and CDR2 sequences are KGHSH and LQKENI. CDR3 length equals 17 residues. Trimming stripped 5 bases from V and 2 bases from J, with 16 bases between. The CDR3, as DNA: TGTGCCAGCTCATCACGGCGGGGAGTCCCTGGGGCCAACGTCCTGACTTTC. Translated, it gives CASSSRRGVPGANVLTF. The full variable domain, completed using reference TRBV18 and TRBJ2-6, is NAGVMQNPRHLVRRRGQEARLRCSPMKGHSHVYWYRQLPEEGLKFMVYLQKENIIDESGMPKERFSAEFPKEGPSILRIQQVVRGDSAAYFCASSSRRGVPGANVLTFGAGSRLTVL.

The rearrangement uses TRBV9 and TRBJ1-6, with D tentatively TRBD1 (6 bases). The CDR3 contains 15 residues. Germline-derived CDR1 and CDR2 are SGDLS and YYNGEE. Trimming removed 3 bases from V and 5 bases from J, with 12 bases in between. Here the CDR3 DNA reads TGTGCCAGCAGCGAGCGGGACAACCATAATTCACCCCTCCACTTT. This encodes CASSERDNHNSPLHF.

The genes are TRBV10-3 and TRBJ2-7, with a tentative D call TRBD1 (6 bases). This CDR3 has 12 amino acids. Per the germline V gene, CDR1 is ENHRY and CDR2 is SYGVKD. Trimming took off 4 bases at V and 3 bases at J, with 7 bases between the two ends. Here the CDR3 reads CAISGDNYEQYF. The CDR3 bases are TGTGCCATCAGTGGGGACAACTACGAGCAGTACTTC.

This chain uses TRBV6-5 with TRBJ2-7, with 13 bases identical to TRBD2. CDR3 length equals 13 residues. The V segment lost 6 bases and the J segment 4 bases; nucleotides outside the gene matches: 0. Germline values: CDR1 MNHEY, CDR2 SVGAGI. The CDR3 bases are TGTGCCAGCAGGACTAGCGGGGGGTACGAGCAGTACTTC. Amino acid sequence: CASRTSGGYEQYF.

This clone was detected only once. The chain links TRBV3-1 (or the pseudogene TRBV3-2) to TRBJ2-3; TRBD2 matches at 8 bases. Germline trimming cut 1 base from V and 6 bases from J; bases unmatched to any gene: 15. The CDR3 runs 18 residues. CDR1 is LGHDT and CDR2 is YNNKEL in the germline V gene (reference sequence). CDR3 protein: CASSQGSVGRGAPDTQYF. CDR3 sequence (DNA): TGTGCCAGCAGCCAAGGGTCGGTTGGGCGGGGGGCCCCCGATACGCAGTATTTT.

V usage is TRBV4-1 and J usage is TRBJ2-7; D may be TRBD1 or TRBD2 (6 bases each). V was trimmed by 5 bases and J by 4 bases, leaving 12 bases between them. Germline V CDR1 and CDR2: MGHRA, YSYEKL. The CDR3 has 13 amino acids. CDR3 nucleotides: TGCGCCAGCAGCGCCGGAGGGGGATACGAGCAGTACTTC. This gives the protein CASSAGGGYEQYF.

This rearrangement joins TRBV19 to TRBJ1-1; TRBD1 aligns across 9 bases. With 6 bases clipped from V and 1 base from J, the junction kept 9 bases outside the gene matches. This CDR3 region has 16 residues. CDR1 and CDR2 from the germline V gene are LNHDA and SQIVND (reference sequence). The CDR3 sequence: CASSIIPGQGNTEAFF. The CDR3 nucleotides are TGTGCCAGTAGCATAATACCGGGACAGGGGAACACTGAAGCTTTCTTT.

V is TRBV10-2 and J is TRBJ1-3, with 8 bases lining up with TRBD1. Germline assignment: CDR1 WSHSY and CDR2 SAAADI. V gave up 6 bases and J gave up 9 bases; unmatched junction bases: 10. The CDR3 is 14 residues long. The CDR3 sequence is CASSPTTGAPTIYF. The CDR3 DNA follows: TGCGCCAGCAGCCCCACGACAGGGGCCCCCACCATATATTTT.

This sequence joins TRBV4-1 and TRBJ2-5; the D is unclear. Trimming pared 1 base from V and 1 base from J, leaving 10 bases between. This CDR3 region has 15 residues. Germline-derived CDR1 and CDR2 are MGHRA and YSYEKL. CDR3 loop: CASSQARTVQETQYF. CDR3 coding DNA: TGCGCCAGCAGCCAAGCCCGAACAGTCCAAGAGACCCAGTACTTC.

V is TRBV5-1 and J is TRBJ1-4; D is possibly TRBD1 (6 bases). V was cut by 5 bases and J by 4 bases, with 24 bases left in between. This CDR3 comprises 18 residues. The germline CDR1 and CDR2 sequences are SGHRS and YFSETQ. The CDR3 protein is CASREGNYGGAHNEKLFF. The CDR3 coding sequence is TGCGCCAGCAGGGAAGGGAACTATGGGGGGGCCCATAATGAAAAACTGTTTTTT.

V usage is TRBV25-1 and J usage is TRBJ2-5, with 8 bases identical to TRBD1. CDR3 size: 15 residues. Germline CDR1 and CDR2: MGHDK and SYGVNS. V shed 4 bases, J shed 5 bases, and the junction held 9 bases outside the gene matches. The CDR3 nucleotides read TGTGCCAGCAGTGGCTCGGACAGGGACTGGGAGACCCAGTACTTC. Residues: CASSGSDRDWETQYF.

The chain joins TRBV19 to TRBJ1-5, with D perhaps TRBD1 (6 bases). The germline gives CDR1 LNHDA, CDR2 SQIVND (reference sequence). Trimming shortened V by 2 bases and J by 3 bases, and 17 bases separated the two germline ends. CDR3 size: 17 residues. The CDR3 reads CASSIPTGSLANQPQHF. The CDR3, as DNA: TGTGCCAGTAGTATACCTACAGGGAGCTTGGCCAATCAGCCCCAGCATTTT.

This chain uses TRBV11-2 with TRBJ1-1, with D possibly matching TRBD1 (6 bases). Germline assignment: CDR1 SGHAT and CDR2 FQNNGV. Trimming removed 0 bases from V and 4 bases from J, with 15 bases in between. The CDR3 runs 16 residues. This CDR3 reads CASSLDSGHRITEAFF. The CDR3 DNA reads TGTGCCAGCAGCTTAGACTCGGGACACCGGATCACTGAAGCTTTCTTT.

On this clone itself: A much larger clone sits a single nucleotide away, making a read error possible. The gene calls are TRBV11-2 and TRBJ2-7; no clear D. Trimming cost V 2 bases and J 3 bases, with 2 bases left between them. The CDR3 spans 11 residues. Germline V gene sequence: CDR1 SGHAT, CDR2 FQNNGV. The DNA for the CDR3 is TGTGCCAGCAGCTTAAACTACGAGCAGTACTTC. It encodes CASSLNYEQYF.

V is TRBV28 and J is TRBJ1-3; D is ambiguous. V was shortened by 6 bases and J by 4 bases, with 19 bases between the two germline ends. The germline gives CDR1 MDHEN, CDR2 SYDVKM. The CDR3 is 16 amino acids. The CDR3 loop is CASRSPGLQSGNTIYF. The CDR3 coding sequence is TGTGCCAGCAGGTCCCCAGGATTACAATCCGGAAACACCATATATTTT.

The chain carries TRBV29-1 and TRBJ2-1, with D possibly being TRBD1 or TRBD2 (7 bases each). There are 13 residues in the CDR3. V dropped 6 bases and J dropped 4 bases, with 13 bases sitting between them. Germline-derived CDR1 and CDR2 are SQVTM and ANQGSEA. The CDR3 spells CSVGGTVYNEQFF. Written as DNA, the CDR3 is TGCAGCGTCGGGGGGACAGTTTACAATGAGCAGTTCTTC.

This clone was counted a single time. The chain recombines TRBV5-1 with TRBJ1-2; TRBD1 matches at 7 bases. This CDR3 is 17 amino acids long. Germline-derived CDR1 and CDR2 are SGHRS and YFSETQ. V trimming: 2 bases; J trimming: 7 bases; junction bases outside the gene matches: 17. The CDR3 sequence is CASSLTGTAAEDAGYTF. The CDR3 DNA reads as TGCGCCAGCAGCTTAACCGGGACAGCCGCCGAGGACGCTGGCTACACCTTC.

This clone was detected once. The chain carries TRBV9 and TRBJ2-3, with TRBD2 matching over 9 bases. The CDR3 loop spans 16 amino acids. Germline assignment: CDR1 SGDLS and CDR2 YYNGEE. Losses at the gene ends were 0 bases for V and 0 bases for J; bases not matched to a gene: 2. The CDR3 nucleotides are TGTGCCAGCAGCGTAGTAGCGGGGGTCAGCACAGATACGCAGTATTTT. Amino acids: CASSVVAGVSTDTQYF.